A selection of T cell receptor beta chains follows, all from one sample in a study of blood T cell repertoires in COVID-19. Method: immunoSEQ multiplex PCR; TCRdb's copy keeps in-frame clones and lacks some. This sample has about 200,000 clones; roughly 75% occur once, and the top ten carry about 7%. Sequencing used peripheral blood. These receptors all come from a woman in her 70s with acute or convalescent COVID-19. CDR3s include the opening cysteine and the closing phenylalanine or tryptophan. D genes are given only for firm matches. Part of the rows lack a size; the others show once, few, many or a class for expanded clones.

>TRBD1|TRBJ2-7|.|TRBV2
TGTGCCAGCAATGGGCGGACAGGGGGCGCGAAGTACTTC
CASNGRTGGAKYF
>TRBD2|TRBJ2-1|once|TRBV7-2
TGTGCCAGCAGCGCCTACGGGGGGAGCTCCTACAATGAGCAGTTCTTC
CASSAYGGSSYNEQFF
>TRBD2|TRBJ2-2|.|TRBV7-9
TGTGCCAGCAGTCACAGCGGGAGACTAGACACCGGGGAGCTGTTTTTT
CASSHSGRLDTGELFF
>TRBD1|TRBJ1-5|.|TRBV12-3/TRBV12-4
TGTGCCAGCAGTGGGACAGCTAATCAGCCCCAGCATTTT
CASSGTANQPQHF
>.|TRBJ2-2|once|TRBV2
TGTGCCAGCAGTGAGGCCAGGGCGAACACCGGGGAGCTGTTTTTT
CASSEARANTGELFF
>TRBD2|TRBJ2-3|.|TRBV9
TGTGCCAGCAGCGCAGGACTAGCGGGGGGGCCTAGCACAGATACGCAGTATTTT
CASSAGLAGGPSTDTQYF
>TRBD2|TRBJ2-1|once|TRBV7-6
TGTGCCAGCAGCCCCGAACTAGCGGGGTACTACAATGAGCAGTTCTTC
CASSPELAGYYNEQFF
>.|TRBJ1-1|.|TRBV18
TGTGCCAGCTCACCAGTTGCGGGAATTTCTGAAGCTTTCTTT
CASSPVAGISEAFF
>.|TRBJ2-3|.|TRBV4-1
TGCGCCAGCAGCCAAGACCCGCCACGGGGGTCAGGCACAGATACGCAGTATTTT
CASSQDPPRGSGTDTQYF
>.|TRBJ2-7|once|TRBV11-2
TGTGCCAGCAGCTTAGATACGCCCCCCGGCGAGCAGTACTTC
CASSLDTPPGEQYF
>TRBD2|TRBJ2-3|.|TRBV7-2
TGTGCCAGCAGCTTAGGCGGGGGTAAAGATACGCAGTATTTT
CASSLGGGKDTQYF
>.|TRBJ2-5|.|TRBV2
TGTGCCAGCAGAGTCACGGTCCTCGAGACCCAGTACTTC
CASRVTVLETQYF
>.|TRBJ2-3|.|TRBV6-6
TGTGCCAGCAGATACCAACAGGGTCTCGGCACAGATACGCAGTATTTT
CASRYQQGLGTDTQYF
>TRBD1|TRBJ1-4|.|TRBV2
TGTGCCAGCAGTGATTTGACAGGGGAGGAAAAACTGTTTTTT
CASSDLTGEEKLFF
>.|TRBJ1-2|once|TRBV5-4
TGTGCCAGCAGCTTTTCCGGGACAAATGGCTACACCTTC
CASSFSGTNGYTF
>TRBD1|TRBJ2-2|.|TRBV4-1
TGCGCCAGCAGCCAAGATGACAGGGGGAGCGTTGGGGAGCTGTTTTTT
CASSQDDRGSVGELFF
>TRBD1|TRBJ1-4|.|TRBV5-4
TGTGCCAGCAGCTCCGGACAGGGTTATGAAAAACTGTTTTTT
CASSSGQGYEKLFF
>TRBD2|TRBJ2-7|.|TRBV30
TGTGCCGGGGGGGGGTCGACTCAAAGGGAGCAGTACTTC
CAGGGSTQREQYF
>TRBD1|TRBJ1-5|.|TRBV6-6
TGTGCCAGCTGGGACAGATATCAGCCCCAGCATTTT
CASWDRYQPQHF
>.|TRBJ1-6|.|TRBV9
TGTGCCAGCAGCGTAGGAGGGTCGCCTCAAAATTCACCCCTCCACTTT
CASSVGGSPQNSPLHF
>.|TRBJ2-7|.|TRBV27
TGTGCCAGCAGCAGGGATGGGGATTACGAGCAGTACTTC
CASSRDGDYEQYF
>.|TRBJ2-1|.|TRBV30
TGTGCCTGGAGTGACCGCTCGAGGAATGAGCAGTTCTTC
CAWSDRSRNEQFF
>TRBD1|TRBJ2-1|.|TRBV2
TGTGCCAGCAGTGGGGACAGGGGCTCCTACAATGAGCAGTTCTTC
CASSGDRGSYNEQFF
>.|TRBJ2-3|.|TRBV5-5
TGTGCCAGCAGCTTGGCGGGGGACACAGATACGCAGTATTTT
CASSLAGDTDTQYF
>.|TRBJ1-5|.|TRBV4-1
TGCGCCAGCAGCCAAGAAGGGGGATCGGCCCAGCATTTT
CASSQEGGSAQHF
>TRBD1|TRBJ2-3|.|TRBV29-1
TGCAGCGTTGAATCTTATAGGGACAGCCTTTTCACAGATACGCAGTATTTT
CSVESYRDSLFTDTQYF
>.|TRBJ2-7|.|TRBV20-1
TGCAGTGCTAGTCGTCGCTCCTACGAGCAGTACTTC
CSASRRSYEQYF
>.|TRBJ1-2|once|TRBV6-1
TGTGCCAGCAGTGAAGCGTTGAGGATATATGGCTACACCTTC
CASSEALRIYGYTF
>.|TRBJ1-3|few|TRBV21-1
TGTGCCAGCAGAGGTGGGACAGTAACTTCTGGAAACACCATATATTTT
CASRGGTVTSGNTIYF
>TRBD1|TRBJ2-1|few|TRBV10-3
TGTGCCATCAGTGGGGAGACAGGGGTGGTTGGTGAGCAGTTCTTC
CAISGETGVVGEQFF
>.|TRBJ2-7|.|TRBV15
TGTGCCACCAGCAGGAAGAGGACAATGGAGTTGGGCTCCGAGCAGTACTTC
CATSRKRTMELGSEQYF
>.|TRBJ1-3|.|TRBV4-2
TGTGCCAGCAGCCAAGACGGTGTCGGAAACACCATATATTTT
CASSQDGVGNTIYF
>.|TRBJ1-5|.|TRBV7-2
TGTGCCAGCAGCTTAGTCTCCGGACGGGACAATCAGCCCCAGCATTTT
CASSLVSGRDNQPQHF
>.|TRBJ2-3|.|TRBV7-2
TGTGCCAGCAGCTATTACAGGGTATCTGCAGATACGCAGTATTTT
CASSYYRVSADTQYF
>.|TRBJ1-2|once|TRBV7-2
TGTGCCAGCAGCTTTACGGCAGGGGACTATGGCTACACCTTC
CASSFTAGDYGYTF
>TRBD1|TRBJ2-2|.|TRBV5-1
TGCGCCAGCAGCTCCTGGACAGGGAACACCGGGGAGCTGTTTTTT
CASSSWTGNTGELFF
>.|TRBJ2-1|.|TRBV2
TGTGCCAGCACTAGAATGAATGAGCAGTTCTTC
CASTRMNEQFF
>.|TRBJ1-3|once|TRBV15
TGTGCCACCAGCCCAACCCAGAGAAACACCATATATTTT
CATSPTQRNTIYF
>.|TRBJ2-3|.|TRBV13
TGTGCCAGCAGCTGGGGACTCGACACAGATACGCAGTATTTT
CASSWGLDTDTQYF
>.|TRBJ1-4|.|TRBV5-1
TGCGCCAGCAGCCAGGAGGGGATCGGCGAAAAACTGTTTTTT
CASSQEGIGEKLFF
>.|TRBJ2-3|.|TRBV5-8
TGTGCCAGCAGCTTGGCTGGGGGGAGCACAGATACGCAGTATTTT
CASSLAGGSTDTQYF
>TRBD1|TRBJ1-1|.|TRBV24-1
TGTGCCACCAGTGATTTAATTTCGGGACAGGGTGAAGTTAGGGACACTGAAGCTTTCTTT
CATSDLISGQGEVRDTEAFF
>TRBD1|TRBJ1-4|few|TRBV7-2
TGTGCCAGCAGCTTATCCGGGACAGGGAGTGAAAAACTGTTTTTT
CASSLSGTGSEKLFF
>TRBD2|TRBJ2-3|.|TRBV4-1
TGCGCCAGCAGCCAATCCAGCCAACTAGCGGCGTATACGCAGTATTTT
CASSQSSQLAAYTQYF
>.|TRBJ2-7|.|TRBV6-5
TGTGCCAGCACCTGGGGGCTTGGATACGAGCAGTACTTC
CASTWGLGYEQYF
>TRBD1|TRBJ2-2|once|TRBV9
TGTGCCAGCAGCGTAAACCCCGGGACAGTAGTCGGGGAGCTGTTTTTT
CASSVNPGTVVGELFF
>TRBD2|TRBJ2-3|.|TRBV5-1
TGCGCCAGCAGCTTAAGTAGCGGGGGCACAGATACGCAGTATTTT
CASSLSSGGTDTQYF
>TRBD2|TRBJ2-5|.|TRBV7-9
TGTGCCAGCAGCTCTTTGACGGGGGGGCGAGAGACCCAGTACTTC
CASSSLTGGRETQYF
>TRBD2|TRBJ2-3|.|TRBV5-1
TGCGCCAGCAGTACTGCCGTGTCGGGGGGGCCGACAGATACGCAGTATTTT
CASSTAVSGGPTDTQYF
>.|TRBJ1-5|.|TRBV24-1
TGTGCCACCAGTCAATCCACAGGTTATAGCAATCAGCCCCAGCATTTT
CATSQSTGYSNQPQHF
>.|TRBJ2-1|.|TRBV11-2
TGTGCCAGCAGCTCTGGGCCCATACGGAACAATGAGCAGTTCTTC
CASSSGPIRNNEQFF
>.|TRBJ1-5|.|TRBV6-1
TGTGCCAGCAGTGAAACGTTGGCGACAAGATATAGCAATCAGCCCCAGCATTTT
CASSETLATRYSNQPQHF
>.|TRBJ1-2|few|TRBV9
TGTGCCAGCACCCCAAGCCCGGGACACCTTCCAAGCTATGGCTACACCTTC
CASTPSPGHLPSYGYTF
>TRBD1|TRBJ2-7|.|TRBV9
TGTGCCAGCAGCGGACCCGGACAGGGGGGCGAGCAGTACTTC
CASSGPGQGGEQYF
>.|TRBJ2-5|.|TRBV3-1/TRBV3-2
TGTGCCAGCAGCCATGAAGCGGAGACCCAGTACTTC
CASSHEAETQYF